This T cell receptor (beta chain) was captured in a study of cytomegalovirus exposure and HLA in healthy donors. PCR primers comprised 60 Vbeta and 13 Jbeta primers. Measured with immunoSEQ multiplex PCR; TCRdb has only the in-frame clones, and not every one. The sample lists 110,000 to 150,000 clones, roughly 65% occurring once. Whole-study results and caveats: Prediction of most subjects' HLA-A and HLA-B alleles by TCR beta sequences was reportedly accurate. A later analysis associated 15,000 or so TCR beta sequences with HLA alleles at a 0.05 false discovery rate. Accounts indicate the classifier identified cytomegalovirus status with strong specificity and sensitivity.

V was clipped by 2 bases and J by 0 bases, with 10 bases between them. The germline CDR1 and CDR2 sequences are MNHNY and SVGAGI (reference sequence). The CDR3 loop spans 15 amino acids. This clone has more than one count but fewer than ten. Its antigen is unknown. The sequence was obtained from a man aged 55 to 70 in good health and CMV-seronegative. Sequencing used PBMCs. The rearrangement links TRBV6-6 to TRBJ1-2; D remains ambiguous. The CDR3: CASSYPRRSNYGYTF. For the CDR3, the DNA is TGTGCCAGCAGTTACCCCAGGCGTTCTAACTATGGCTACACCTTC.